Reported below is one TCR beta chain. The data originate from a study of T cells expressing NK-cell markers. The CDR3 sequence is 12 residues long. Germline values: CDR1 LNHDA, CDR2 SQIVND (reference sequence). TCRdb processed the 5' RACE reads again and assigns one entry to each CDR3 protein, with no DNA. Its clone listing holds more than 400,000 distinct CDR3 sequences. This sequence joins TRBV19 and TRBJ1-6; TCRdb outputs TRBD1, but without DNA this stays unchecked. Sequenced sample: blood T cells: a sorted CD56 or NKG2C T cell subset, CD4+ or CD8+ T cells, or bulk PBMC T cells (not recorded which). The clonotype originates from a woman between 18 and 70 years old in good health. This chain's CDR3 is CASKGENSPLHF.